Detailed here is one TCR beta chain. Antigen unknown. Primers included in the PCR were 60 Vbeta and 13 Jbeta primers. The data were produced by immunoSEQ multiplex PCR, yet TCRdb's version contains in-frame clones alone and is incomplete. The repertoire holds under 200,000 clones, with less than 85% as singletons. The data were taken from a study of cytomegalovirus exposure and HLA in healthy donors. Study results and caveats: For presence/absence analyses, sequencing depth was assumed to be roughly uniform across donors. It was about 150 TCR beta chains that were listed as cytomegalovirus-associated.

Germline V gene sequence: CDR1 MNHEY, CDR2 SMNVEV (reference sequence). CDR3 size: 17 residues. J gave up 9 bases and V 4 bases, and 13 bases lay outside the gene matches. Healthy bone marrow donors made up the cohort. The V and J genes are TRBV27 and TRBJ2-1; 12 nucleotides align to TRBD2. The origin of this receptor is a man aged 40-49 years in good health and CMV-seronegative. Specimen: PBMCs. This CDR3 reads CASSSTSGGNPLGEQFF. The DNA of the CDR3 is TGTGCCAGCAGTTCGACTAGCGGGGGCAATCCTCTAGGTGAGCAGTTCTTC.